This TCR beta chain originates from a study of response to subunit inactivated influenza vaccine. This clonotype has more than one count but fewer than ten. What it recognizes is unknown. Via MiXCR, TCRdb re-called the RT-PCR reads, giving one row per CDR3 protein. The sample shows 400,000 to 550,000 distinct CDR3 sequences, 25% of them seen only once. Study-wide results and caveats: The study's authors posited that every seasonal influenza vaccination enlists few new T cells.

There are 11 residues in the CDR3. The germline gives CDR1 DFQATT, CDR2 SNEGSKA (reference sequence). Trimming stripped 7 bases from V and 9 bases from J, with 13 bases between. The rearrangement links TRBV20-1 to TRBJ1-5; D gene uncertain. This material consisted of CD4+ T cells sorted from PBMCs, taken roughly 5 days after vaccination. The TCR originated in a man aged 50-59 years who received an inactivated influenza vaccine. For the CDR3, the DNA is TGCAGTGTTACCCATCGGGGGCCCCAGCATTTT. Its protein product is CSVTHRGPQHF.